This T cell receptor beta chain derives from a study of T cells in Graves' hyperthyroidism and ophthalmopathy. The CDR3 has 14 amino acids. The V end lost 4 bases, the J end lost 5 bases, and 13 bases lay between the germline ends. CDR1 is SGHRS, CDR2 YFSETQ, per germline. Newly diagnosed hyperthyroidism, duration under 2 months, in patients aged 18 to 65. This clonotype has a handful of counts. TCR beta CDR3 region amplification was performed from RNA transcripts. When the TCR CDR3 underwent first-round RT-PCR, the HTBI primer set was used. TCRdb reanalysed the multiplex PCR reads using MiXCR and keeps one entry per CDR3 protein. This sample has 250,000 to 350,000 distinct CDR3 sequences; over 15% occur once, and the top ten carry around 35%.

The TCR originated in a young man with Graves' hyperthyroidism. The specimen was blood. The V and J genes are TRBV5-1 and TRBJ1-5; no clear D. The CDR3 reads CASSTSPGDQPQHF. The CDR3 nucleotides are TGCGCCAGCAGCACGTCCCCCGGGGATCAGCCCCAGCATTTT.